These 14 T cell receptor beta chains share one sample of origin, sequenced in a study of blood T cell repertoires in COVID-19. Profiled with immunoSEQ multiplex PCR; TCRdb holds only in-frame clones, not every one. The top ten clones hold roughly a tenth of a sample with about 240,000 clones, about four fifths of them seen once. The sequencing input was peripheral blood. These receptors were taken from an elderly woman with acute or convalescent COVID-19.

A note on this clone: Other nucleotide sequences in the sample specify the same CDR3. This chain connects TRBV18 to TRBJ2-7; D gene unclear. Deletions cut 4 bases from V and 1 base from J, with 5 bases between. The germline gives CDR1 KGHSH, CDR2 LQKENI. CDR3 length: 12 amino acids. CDR3 loop: CASSLQSYEQYF. The CDR3 DNA sequence: TGTGCCAGCTCACTCCAGTCCTACGAGCAGTACTTC.

The chain uses TRBV13 and TRBJ1-2; 9 positions match TRBD1. The CDR3 is made up of 13 amino acids. V lost 5 bases to trimming and J lost 4 bases; unmatched junction nucleotides: 2. The germline V gene encodes CDR1 PRHDT and CDR2 FYEKMQ (reference sequence). CDR3 region: CASSTGQGYGYTF. CDR3 nucleotides: TGTGCCAGCAGCACGGGACAGGGCTATGGCTACACCTTC.

The chain combines TRBV28 with TRBJ2-5; 10 bases match TRBD1. Germline values: CDR1 MDHEN, CDR2 SYDVKM. The CDR3 is made up of 15 amino acids. Germline trimming cut 3 bases from V and 5 bases from J; bases unmatched to any gene: 6. The CDR3 DNA follows: TGTGCCAGCAGTTTCCCGACAGGGGGCGGCGAGACCCAGTACTTC. As protein: CASSFPTGGGETQYF.

This chain connects TRBV5-1 to TRBJ2-3, with D possibly matching TRBD2 (6 bases). The germline V gene encodes CDR1 SGHRS and CDR2 YFSETQ. The CDR3 spans 13 residues. V was clipped by 4 bases and J by 4 bases, with 10 bases between them. CDR3 loop: CASSTPGADTQYF. CDR3 sequence (DNA): TGCGCCAGCAGCACCCCGGGGGCAGATACGCAGTATTTT.

V is TRBV28 and J is TRBJ1-2; 10 bases match TRBD1. The CDR3 runs 14 residues. Germline V gene sequence: CDR1 MDHEN, CDR2 SYDVKM. V trimming: 6 bases; J trimming: 4 bases; junction bases outside the gene matches: 5. For the CDR3, the DNA is TGTGCCAGCAGCGGGACAGGGGCCATCTATGGCTACACCTTC. Residues: CASSGTGAIYGYTF.

The chain couples TRBV7-2 to TRBJ2-2; no reliable D call. The CDR3 has 17 residues. Germline V CDR1 and CDR2: SGHTA, FQGNSA. V lost 1 base, J lost 1 base, and 13 bases lay in between. For the CDR3, the DNA is TGTGCCAGCAGCTTAGAGGCGACTCTCAAGAACACCGGGGAGCTGTTTTTT. It is translated as CASSLEATLKNTGELFF.

V is TRBV5-1 and J is TRBJ1-1; TRBD1 agrees at 10 bases. The CDR3 length is 17 residues. Trimming at V came to 2 bases and at J to 3 bases, leaving 10 bases not matched to a gene. CDR1 and CDR2 (germline): SGHRS, YFSETQ. The CDR3 DNA reads as TGCGCCAGCAGCTTCCTAGACAGGGGGCGTTATGACACTGAAGCTTTCTTT. This sequence encodes CASSFLDRGRYDTEAFF.

This chain links TRBV4-1 with TRBJ1-2, with 7 bases lining up with TRBD1. This CDR3 has 17 residues. Looked up from germline, CDR1 is MGHRA and CDR2 is YSYEKL. The trim removed 3 bases at V and 3 bases at J, leaving 13 bases unmatched. CDR3 protein: CASSQGLKGGADYGYTF. CDR3 coding DNA: TGCGCCAGCAGCCAGGGGTTGAAAGGGGGCGCCGACTATGGCTACACCTTC.

V and J are TRBV27 and TRBJ2-7; D perhaps matches TRBD1 (5 bases). The germline V gene encodes CDR1 MNHEY and CDR2 SMNVEV (reference sequence). V lost 3 bases and J 3 bases, leaving 18 bases between the germline ends. CDR3 length: 16 residues. The CDR3 nucleotides read TGTGCCAGCAGTTTGAGGCAGGGTTACTTCCTCTACGAGCAGTACTTC. This sequence encodes CASSLRQGYFLYEQYF.

CDR3 residues: CASKRNTEAFF. CDR3 sequence (DNA): TGTGCCAGTAAGAGGAACACTGAAGCTTTCTTT. The rearrangement links TRBV19 to TRBJ1-1, with D uncertain. The CDR3 contains 11 residues. V gave up 7 bases and J gave up 1 base, with 4 bases separating them. Germline CDR1 reads LNHDA; CDR2 reads SQIVND (reference sequence).

This clone was seen just once. The chain recombines TRBV30 with TRBJ2-1; TRBD2 matches 11 bases. CDR3 length equals 14 residues. The trim removed 2 bases at V and 9 bases at J, leaving 6 bases unmatched. Germline V gene lookup returns CDR1 GTSNPN and CDR2 SVGIG (reference sequence). As DNA, the CDR3 is TGTGCCTGGAGTTATAGCGGGGGGGCCTTTGAGCAGTTCTTC. Translating gives CAWSYSGGAFEQFF.

In DNA form, the CDR3 reads TGTGCCAGCAGTTACTGGGGCCCGACAGGGGAAGCTTTCTTT. Its translation is CASSYWGPTGEAFF. The J gene is TRBJ1-1, the V gene TRBV6-6; 7 nucleotides align to TRBD1. This CDR3 is built from 14 residues. In germline, CDR1 is MNHNY, CDR2 SVGAGI (reference sequence). V trimming: 1 base; J trimming: 8 bases; junction bases outside the gene matches: 7.

This chain connects TRBV6-1 to TRBJ1-6; 8 bases agree with TRBD1. V lost 4 bases to trimming and J lost 8 bases; unmatched junction nucleotides: 13. The CDR3 covers 17 residues. Germline assignment: CDR1 MNHNS and CDR2 SASEGT. The CDR3 DNA sequence: TGTGCCAGCAGTGCAGGACAGGGTGGTGCTCCCTATTCACCCCTCCACTTT. It yields the protein CASSAGQGGAPYSPLHF.

This clone was counted a single time. V usage is TRBV5-1 and J usage is TRBJ1-2; perhaps TRBD1 as D (6 bases). CDR3 length equals 13 residues. Looked up from germline, CDR1 is SGHRS and CDR2 is YFSETQ. V was trimmed by 3 bases and J by 3 bases, leaving 9 bases between them. The CDR3 DNA reads as TGCGCCAGCAGCTCGGACAGTTACTATGGCTACACCTTC. This encodes CASSSDSYYGYTF.